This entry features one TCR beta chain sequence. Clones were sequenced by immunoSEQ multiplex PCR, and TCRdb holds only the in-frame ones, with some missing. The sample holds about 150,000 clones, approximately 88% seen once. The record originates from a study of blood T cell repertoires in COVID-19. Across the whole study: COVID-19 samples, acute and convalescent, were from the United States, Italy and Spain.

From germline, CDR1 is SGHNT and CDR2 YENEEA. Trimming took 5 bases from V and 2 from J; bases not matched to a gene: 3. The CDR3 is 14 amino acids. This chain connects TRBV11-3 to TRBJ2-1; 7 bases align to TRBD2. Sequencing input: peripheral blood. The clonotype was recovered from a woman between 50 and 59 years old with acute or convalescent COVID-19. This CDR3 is CASSPGLAYNEQFF. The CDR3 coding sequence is TGTGCCAGCAGCCCCGGACTAGCCTACAATGAGCAGTTCTTC.